This T cell receptor (beta chain) was profiled in a study of OX40 agonist ivuxolimab in advanced cancers. A note on this clone: Antigen specificity is unknown.

The CDR3 extends over 12 amino acids. CDR1 is LGHNA and CDR2 is YNFKEQ in the germline V gene. Trimming left V 3 bases short and J 9 bases short, with 9 bases between. Findings of the study overall: There was clonal expansion of CD4+ and CD8+ blood T cells by week 6 at 0.1 to 3.0 mg/kg. Relatively little clonal expansion, among the lowest observed, appeared in partial responders at 0.1-3.0 mg/kg.

The repertoire was sequenced with immunoSEQ multiplex PCR; TCRdb's copy has only in-frame clones and lacks some. The data contain some 9,000 clones, approximately 88% of them singletons. This receptor was taken from an adult with an advanced solid tumor such as melanoma, head and neck, liver or kidney cancer. This chain joins TRBV4-2 and TRBJ2-1; D assignment may be TRBD1 or TRBD2 (5 bases each). The specimen comprised CD4+ or CD8+ T cells sorted from blood, sampled in a trial of the OX40 agonist ivuxolimab. DNA of the CDR3: TGTGCCAGCAGCCAGGGGGTTGGTGAGCAGTTCTTC. It translates to CASSQGVGEQFF.